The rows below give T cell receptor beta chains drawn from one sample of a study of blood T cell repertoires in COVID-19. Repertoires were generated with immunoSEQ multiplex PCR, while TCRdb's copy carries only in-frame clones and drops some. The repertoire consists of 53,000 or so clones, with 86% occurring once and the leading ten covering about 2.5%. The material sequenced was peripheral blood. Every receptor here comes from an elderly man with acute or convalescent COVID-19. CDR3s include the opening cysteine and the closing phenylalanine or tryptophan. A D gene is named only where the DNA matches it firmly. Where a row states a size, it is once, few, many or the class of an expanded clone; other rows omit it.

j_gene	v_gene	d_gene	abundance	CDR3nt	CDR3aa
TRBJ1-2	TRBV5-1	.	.	TGCGCCAGCAGCCCAATTGGGCCGGGGGGGGCGTCGTATGGCTACACCTTC	CASSPIGPGGASYGYTF
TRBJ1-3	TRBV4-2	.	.	TGTGCCAGCAGCCTCCGAGATGGACAGCCGTTCTCTGGAAACACCATATATTTT	CASSLRDGQPFSGNTIYF
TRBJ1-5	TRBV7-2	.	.	TGTGCCAGCAGCTTAGCGGCCGTTGGCAATCAGCCCCAGCATTTT	CASSLAAVGNQPQHF
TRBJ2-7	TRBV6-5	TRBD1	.	TGTGCCAGCTGGGACCCGGGACAGGGATCCAGCGAGCAGTACTTC	CASWDPGQGSSEQYF
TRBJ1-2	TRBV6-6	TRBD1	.	TGTGCCAGCAGTTACGGACAGGGAAGGAACTATGGCTACACCTTC	CASSYGQGRNYGYTF
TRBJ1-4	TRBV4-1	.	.	TGCGCCAGCAGCCGTTCCAGGGAGGATGAAAAACTGTTTTTT	CASSRSREDEKLFF
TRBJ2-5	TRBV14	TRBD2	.	TGTGCCAGCAGCCAATTAGCGGGGGGCCAAGAGACCCAGTACTTC	CASSQLAGGQETQYF
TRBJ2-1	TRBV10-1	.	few	TGCGCCAGCAGTGAGAGCGAGAGCCCCATCTCCTACAATGAGCAGTTCTTC	CASSESESPISYNEQFF
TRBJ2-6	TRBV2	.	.	TGTGCCAGCAGTGAAGATGCCAGCTCTGGGGCCAACGTCCTGACTTTC	CASSEDASSGANVLTF
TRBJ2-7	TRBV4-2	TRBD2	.	TGTGCCAGCAGCCGAGCTAGCGGGGGCCTCTACGAGCAGTACTTC	CASSRASGGLYEQYF
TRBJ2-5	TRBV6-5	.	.	TGTGCCAGCAGTTACTCGAACGCGCGGACCCAGTACTTC	CASSYSNARTQYF
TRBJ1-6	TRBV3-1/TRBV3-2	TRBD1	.	TGTGCCAGCAGTCGAACCGGGACAGGTGATGATTCACCCCTCCACTTT	CASSRTGTGDDSPLHF
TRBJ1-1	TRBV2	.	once	TGTGCCAGCAGCTATCAGGATCTGGCCGAAGCTTTCTTT	CASSYQDLAEAFF
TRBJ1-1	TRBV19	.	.	TGTGCCAGTAGTCCCTGGACAACGGCCGGACGCTACACTGAAGCTTTCTTT	CASSPWTTAGRYTEAFF
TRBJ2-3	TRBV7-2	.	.	TGTGCCAGCAGCCCCTTCGGGGATACGCAGTATTTT	CASSPFGDTQYF
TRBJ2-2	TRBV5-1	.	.	TGCGCCAGCAGCTTGGATGGCAACACCGGGGAGCTGTTTTTT	CASSLDGNTGELFF
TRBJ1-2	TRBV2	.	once	TGTGCCAGGACTTTACACCCTCAAGGTGGCTACACCTTC	CARTLHPQGGYTF
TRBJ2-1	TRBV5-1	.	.	TGCGCCAGCAGCCGAGTCGATACGCGCGGCAATGAGCAGTTCTTC	CASSRVDTRGNEQFF
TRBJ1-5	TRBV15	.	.	TGTGCCACCAGCAGATCCGGACTGGGTCAGCCCCAGCATTTT	CATSRSGLGQPQHF
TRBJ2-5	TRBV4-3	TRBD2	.	TGCGCCAGCAGCCGTGGACTAGCGGAAGAGACCCAGTACTTC	CASSRGLAEETQYF
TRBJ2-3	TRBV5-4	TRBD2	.	TGTGCCAGCAGCTTCAGCGGGGGGATAACAGATACGCAGTATTTT	CASSFSGGITDTQYF
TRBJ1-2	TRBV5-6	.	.	TGTGCCAGCAGCTGGCCCCGACAACGGCCCCGGGGCTACACCTTC	CASSWPRQRPRGYTF
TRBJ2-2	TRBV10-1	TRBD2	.	TGCGCCACCACCCCGGGGGGCACCGGGGAGCTGTTTTTT	CATTPGGTGELFF
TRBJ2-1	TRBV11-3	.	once	TGTGCCAGCAGCTTTGGGGCCCAATTCAATGAGCAGTTCTTC	CASSFGAQFNEQFF
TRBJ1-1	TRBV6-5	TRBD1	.	TGTGCCAGCAGTTACTCGGGACAGCTGAACACTGAAGCTTTCTTT	CASSYSGQLNTEAFF
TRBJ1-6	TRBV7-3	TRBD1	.	TGTGCCAGCAGTCAACAGGGGGCAGGCTATAATTCACCCCTCCACTTT	CASSQQGAGYNSPLHF
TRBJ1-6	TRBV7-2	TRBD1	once	TGTGCCAGCACCTTACAGGGGCGCAATTCACCCCTCCACTTT	CASTLQGRNSPLHF
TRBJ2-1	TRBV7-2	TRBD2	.	TGTGCCAGCAGCACACTAATTACTAGCGGGGCTACGTTCTTC	CASSTLITSGATFF
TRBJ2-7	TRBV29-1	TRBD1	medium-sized	TGCAGCGTTGAAGATAGGGACAGCATCTACGAGCAGTACTTC	CSVEDRDSIYEQYF
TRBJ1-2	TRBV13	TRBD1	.	TGTGCCAGCAGCACAGACAGGGGATATGGCTACACCTTC	CASSTDRGYGYTF
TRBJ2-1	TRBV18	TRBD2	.	TGTGCCAGCTCCGGGACTAGCGGTTACAATGAGCAGTTCTTC	CASSGTSGYNEQFF
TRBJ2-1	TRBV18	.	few	TGTGCCAGCTCACCAAGTTTGGGGGGGGCCAATGAGCAGTTCTTC	CASSPSLGGANEQFF
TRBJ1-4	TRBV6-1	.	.	TGTGCCAGCAGGGAACAAGGGGCCACAACTAATGAAAAACTGTTTTTT	CASREQGATTNEKLFF
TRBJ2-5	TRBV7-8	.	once	TGTGCCAGCAGCTATAGTGGGGCAGGGGCCAACCAAGAGACCCAGTACTTC	CASSYSGAGANQETQYF
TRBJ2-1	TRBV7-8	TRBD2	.	TGTGCCAGCAGCTTTCCCACTAGCGGGGGGATCAACTATGAGCAGTTCTTC	CASSFPTSGGINYEQFF
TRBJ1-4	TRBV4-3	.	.	TGCGCCAGCAGCCAAGAGTACAGGTCTGCGAATAATGAAAAACTGTTTTTT	CASSQEYRSANNEKLFF
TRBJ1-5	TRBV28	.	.	TGTGCCAGCAGTTTACAACAGGGCACGAGCAATCAGCCCCAGCATTTT	CASSLQQGTSNQPQHF
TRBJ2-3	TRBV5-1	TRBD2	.	TGCGCCAGCAGCTCCGGACTAGCGGGGGATGGCACAGATACGCAGTATTTT	CASSSGLAGDGTDTQYF
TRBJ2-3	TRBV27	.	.	TGTGCCAGCAGTCCCCCTTTCCATTTTCGGGGTACGCAGTATTTT	CASSPPFHFRGTQYF